A single sample is the source of the 7 T cell receptor beta chains below, sequenced in a study of CD8+ T cells in alopecia areata. The sequencing template was cDNA reverse transcribed from extracted RNA. Generated by immunoSEQ multiplex PCR, the TCRdb table keeps only in-frame clones and is missing some. The sample yields 150,000 to 200,000 clones, about two thirds seen once. Treatment denoted: oral pan-JAK inhibitor, 5-10 mg twice daily. Specimen: CD4+ T cells sorted from blood, collected at week 4, from a patient treated with tofacitinib. The receptors derive from a human donor with alopecia areata.

There are a few counts of this clone. The rearrangement joins TRBV29-1 to TRBJ2-2; D not resolved. Looked up from germline, CDR1 is SQVTM and CDR2 is ANQGSEA. The CDR3 contains 14 residues. V was cut by 1 base and J by 2 bases, with 8 bases left in between. The DNA of the CDR3 is TGCAGCGTTGAAGGTCTCAGAAACACCGGGGAGCTGTTTTTT. Protein: CSVEGLRNTGELFF.

The chain joins TRBV5-1 to TRBJ1-6; 8 bases match TRBD1. Looked up from germline, CDR1 is SGHRS and CDR2 is YFSETQ. There are 14 residues in the CDR3. Losses at the gene ends were 4 bases for V and 9 bases for J; bases not matched to a gene: 6. The CDR3 DNA reads TGCGCCAGCAGCCCCGGACAGGGACGTTCACCCCTCCACTTT. Its translation is CASSPGQGRSPLHF. Full variable domain (rest looked up from reference TRBV5-1 and TRBJ1-6): KAGVTQTPRYLIKTRGQQVTLSCSPISGHRSVSWYQQTPGQGLQFLFEYFSETQRNKGNFPGRFSGRQFSNSRSEMNVSTLELGDSALYLCASSPGQGRSPLHFGNGTRLTVT.

The chain employs TRBV6-5 and TRBJ1-5; the match to TRBD1 covers 7 bases. The CDR3 extends over 15 amino acids. The V segment lost 6 bases and the J segment 4 bases; nucleotides outside the gene matches: 9. Germline CDR1 reads MNHEY; CDR2 reads SVGAGI. The CDR3 region has the DNA TGTGCCAGCAGCCCCCGGACAGGAGGTAATCAGCCCCAGCATTTT. Encoded protein: CASSPRTGGNQPQHF.

This chain links TRBV28 with TRBJ2-5; a weak D match, TRBD1 (6 bases). CDR1 MDHEN and CDR2 SYDVKM come from the germline V gene. Trimming took 4 bases from V and 5 from J, leaving 14 bases between them. This CDR3 spans 14 amino acids. CDR3 residues: CASSYTRGRETQYF. The CDR3 DNA reads TGTGCCAGCAGTTATACCAGGGGCCGTGAGACCCAGTACTTC.

This clone was detected a few times. V gene TRBV5-5 combines with J gene TRBJ2-5; D is undetermined. This CDR3 has 14 amino acids. From germline, CDR1 is SGHKS and CDR2 YYEKEE (reference sequence). The V end was cut by 2 bases, the J end by 2 bases, with 10 bases between. CDR3 sequence (DNA): TGTGCCAGCAGCTTAGGCAGCACACAAGAGACCCAGTACTTC. This gives the protein CASSLGSTQETQYF.

The count of this clone is one. The V and J genes are TRBV30 and TRBJ2-7, with D uncertain. The germline CDR1 and CDR2 sequences are GTSNPN and SVGIG (reference sequence). V lost 4 bases and J 2 bases, leaving 9 bases between the germline ends. CDR3 length equals 12 residues. The CDR3 spells CAWTNGAYEQYF. The DNA of the CDR3 is TGTGCCTGGACGAACGGAGCCTACGAGCAGTACTTC.

This rearrangement joins TRBV19 to TRBJ1-2; no definite D call. Germline CDR1 is LNHDA and CDR2 is SQIVND (reference sequence). The V end was cut by 4 bases, the J end by 3 bases, with 9 bases between. This CDR3 is 13 amino acids long. CDR3 bases: TGTGCCAGTAGTAGAGCGTTGGACTATGGCTACACCTTC. Protein sequence: CASSRALDYGYTF.